Listed here are 24 T cell receptor beta chains from one sample, sequenced in a study of cytomegalovirus exposure and HLA in healthy donors. Amplification used 60 Vbeta primers and 13 Jbeta primers. This table comes from immunoSEQ multiplex PCR, and its TCRdb copy is limited to in-frame clones, with some not included. Of more than 95,000 clones listed, roughly 80% are singletons. Sequencing input: PBMCs. The receptors stem from a man aged 50 to 60 in good health and CMV-seropositive.

The gene calls are TRBV5-1 and TRBJ2-5, with TRBD2 matching over 7 bases. This CDR3 has 18 residues. Germline V gene lookup returns CDR1 SGHRS and CDR2 YFSETQ. The V gene end was trimmed by 3 bases and the J gene end by 5 bases; junction bases not matched to a gene: 19. The CDR3 reads CASSSTRGTNRGGETQYF. CDR3 nucleotide sequence: TGCGCCAGCAGCTCCACTCGTGGGACTAACCGGGGTGGTGAGACCCAGTACTTC.

The chain carries TRBV10-3 and TRBJ1-1; 9 positions match TRBD1. With 11 bases clipped from V and 6 bases from J, the junction kept 10 bases outside the gene matches. The CDR3 is 13 amino acids. Germline V lookup: CDR1 ENHRY, CDR2 SYGVKD. The CDR3 here is CAFGTGNQAEAFF. The CDR3 bases are TGTGCCTTTGGGACAGGGAATCAGGCTGAAGCTTTCTTT.

The chain combines TRBV7-6 with TRBJ2-7, with D perhaps matching TRBD2 (5 bases). V was trimmed by 3 bases and J by 7 bases, leaving 13 bases between them. The CDR3 loop spans 13 amino acids. Germline loops: CDR1 SGHVS, CDR2 FNYEAQ. Here the CDR3 DNA reads TGTGCCAGCAGCTTGAGGACTTATGAAGAGCAGTACTTC. Translation: CASSLRTYEEQYF. The full variable domain, its missing parts supplied by reference TRBV7-6 and TRBJ2-7, is GAGVSQSPRYKVTKRGQDVALRCDPISGHVSLYWYRQALGQGPEFLTYFNYEAQQDKSGLPNDRFSAERPEGSISTLTIQRTEQRDSAMYRCASSLRTYEEQYFGPGTRLTVT.

The chain uses TRBV15 and TRBJ2-3; D not resolved. Germline CDR1 reads LNHNV; CDR2 reads YYDKDF (reference sequence). The CDR3 is 15 residues long. V lost 1 base to trimming and J lost 5 bases, with 13 bases between them. Here the CDR3 DNA reads TGTGCCACCAGCAGAGCCGCTACTCCTGGAGATACGCAGTATTTT. This encodes CATSRAATPGDTQYF. The full variable domain, in which reference TRBV15 and TRBJ2-3 provide the parts outside the CDR3, is DAMVIQNPRYQVTQFGKPVTLSCSQTLNHNVMYWYQQKSSQAPKLLFHYYDKDFNNEADTPDNFQSRRPNTSFCFLDIRSPGLGDTAMYLCATSRAATPGDTQYFGPGTRLTVL.

The V gene is TRBV5-1, the J gene TRBJ1-3; the D is unclear. Germline values: CDR1 SGHRS, CDR2 YFSETQ. The V gene lost 4 bases and the J gene lost 0 bases, with 17 bases spanning the gap. The CDR3 is made up of 17 amino acids. The CDR3 is CASSEFAGSLSGNTIYF. In nucleotides, the CDR3 is TGCGCCAGCAGCGAGTTCGCCGGTAGCCTCTCTGGAAACACCATATATTTT.

This clone was seen a few times. The V gene is TRBV9, the J gene TRBJ2-3; possible D gene TRBD1, 6 bases. V lost 3 bases and J lost 0, with 11 bases in between. The length of the CDR3 is 15 residues. CDR1 SGDLS and CDR2 YYNGEE come from the germline V gene. The CDR3 sequence: CASSARQDSTDTQYF. Here the CDR3 DNA reads TGTGCCAGCAGCGCTCGACAGGATAGCACAGATACGCAGTATTTT.

The V gene is TRBV5-1, the J gene TRBJ2-2; TRBD1 aligns across 9 bases. CDR1 and CDR2 from the germline V gene are SGHRS and YFSETQ. The CDR3 loop spans 15 amino acids. Trimming at V came to 3 bases and at J to 4 bases, leaving 4 bases not matched to a gene. The CDR3: CASSSGQGRTGELFF. In nucleotides, the CDR3 is TGCGCCAGCAGCTCGGGACAGGGCCGCACCGGGGAGCTGTTTTTT.

This clone was seen only a few times. J is TRBJ2-3 and V is TRBV7-6, with 8 bases lining up with TRBD1. This CDR3 spans 14 amino acids. Trimming cost V 5 bases and J 4 bases; bases outside gene matches: 5. Germline CDR1 SGHVS, CDR2 FNYEAQ. As DNA, the CDR3 is TGTGCCAGCAGCCCCATCAGGGGGCCAGATACGCAGTATTTT. Translation: CASSPIRGPDTQYF. The complete variable domain, with remaining parts taken from reference TRBV7-6 and TRBJ2-3, reads GAGVSQSPRYKVTKRGQDVALRCDPISGHVSLYWYRQALGQGPEFLTYFNYEAQQDKSGLPNDRFSAERPEGSISTLTIQRTEQRDSAMYRCASSPIRGPDTQYFGPGTRLTVL.

The CDR3, as DNA: TGTGCCAGCAGTGAACCAGGAGGTAGCTCCTACAATGAGCAGTTCTTC. This gives the protein CASSEPGGSSYNEQFF. The gene calls are TRBV6-1 and TRBJ2-1; perhaps TRBD2 as D (5 bases). CDR3 length: 16 amino acids. Between the trimmed V and J ends, which lost 2 bases and 0 bases, there was a span of 11 bases. Germline CDR1 MNHNS, CDR2 SASEGT.

V and J are TRBV5-1 and TRBJ1-5, with D possibly being TRBD1 (6 bases). The length of the CDR3 is 16 residues. Trimming left V 0 bases short and J 1 base short, with 11 bases between. Germline V gene data show CDR1 as SGHRS and CDR2 as YFSETQ. CDR3 region: CASSLGEGTSNQPQHF. The CDR3 nucleotides are TGCGCCAGCAGCTTGGGGGAAGGGACAAGCAATCAGCCCCAGCATTTT.

The chain joins TRBV5-1 to TRBJ1-2, with TRBD1 identical over 9 bases. J lost 5 bases, V lost 0 bases, and 2 bases had no gene match. Germline V gene lookup returns CDR1 SGHRS and CDR2 YFSETQ. The CDR3 has 14 amino acids. CDR3 residues: CASSLEGQGYGYTF. The CDR3 nucleotides are TGCGCCAGCAGCTTGGAGGGACAGGGATATGGCTACACCTTC.

This clone was counted a single time. The CDR3 nucleotides read TGTGCCAGCAGGTATAGACAGAACACTGAAGCTTTCTTT. This translates into CASRYRQNTEAFF. The J gene is TRBJ1-1, the V gene TRBV11-2; D unclear. CDR3 length: 13 amino acids. The V gene's germline CDR1 is SGHAT and CDR2 FQNNGV. The V and J ends lost 6 bases and 1 base respectively, with 9 bases between them.

J is TRBJ2-5 and V is TRBV10-1; a possible D gene is TRBD1 (7 bases). Trimming took off 0 bases at V and 8 bases at J, with 13 bases between the two ends. Germline CDR1 is WNHNN and CDR2 is SYGVQD (reference sequence). This CDR3 region has 14 residues. This chain's CDR3 is CASSESTGRGTQYF. The CDR3 bases are TGCGCCAGCAGTGAGTCGACAGGGCGGGGAACCCAGTACTTC.

This chain links TRBV4-3 with TRBJ2-4; 8 nucleotides match TRBD1. Germline values: CDR1 LGHNA, CDR2 YSLEER. V dropped 4 bases and J dropped 4; count of bases not matched to a gene: 9. CDR3 length: 16 residues. DNA for the CDR3: TGCGCCAGCAGCCCGGGCGTCGGGACAGGTAAAAACATTCAGTACTTC. Its translation: CASSPGVGTGKNIQYF.

This clone was recorded once. This chain connects TRBV7-3 to TRBJ2-3, with D possibly matching TRBD2 (5 bases). Germline-derived CDR1 and CDR2 are SGHTA and FQGTGA. V lost 6 bases, J lost 2 bases, and 12 bases lay in between. CDR3 size: 14 residues. CDR3 coding DNA: TGTGCCAGCAGGCCCGGGATCACCACAGATACGCAGTATTTT. This gives the protein CASRPGITTDTQYF.

The chain recombines TRBV2 with TRBJ2-7, with TRBD2 matching 7 bases. After removal of 10 bases from V and 7 bases from J, the junction contained 1 base not matched to a gene. The germline V gene has CDR1 SNHLY and CDR2 FYNNEI. The CDR3 extends over 9 amino acids. The CDR3 sequence is CAIGGEQYF. CDR3 DNA sequence: TGTGCCATCGGGGGGGAGCAGTACTTC. The whole variable domain, filled in from reference TRBV2 and TRBJ2-7, reads EPEVTQTPSHQVTQMGQEVILRCVPISNHLYFYWYRQILGQKVEFLVSFYNNEISEKSEIFDDQFSVERPDGSNFTLKIRSTKLEDSAMYFCAIGGEQYFGPGTRLTVT.

This clone was seen a handful of times. The V and J genes are TRBV29-1 and TRBJ2-2; 8 positions match TRBD2. This CDR3 contains 15 residues. CDR1 SQVTM and CDR2 ANQGSEA come from the germline V gene. The CDR3 loop reads CGFTSGSINTGELFF. Written as DNA, the CDR3 is TGCGGATTTACAAGCGGGAGTATTAACACCGGGGAGCTGTTTTTT.

V is TRBV29-1 and J is TRBJ2-3, with TRBD2 matching 12 bases. In germline, CDR1 is SQVTM, CDR2 ANQGSEA. The CDR3 totals 16 residues. Trimming took 6 bases from V and 0 from J; bases not matched to a gene: 7. CDR3 amino acids: CSVRRTSGASTDTQYF. Here the CDR3 DNA reads TGCAGCGTCCGCCGGACTAGCGGGGCTAGCACAGATACGCAGTATTTT.

The CDR3 nucleotides are TGTGCCAGCAGCCCTAACAGGGTTGTCTTGAACACTGAAGCTTTCTTT. It encodes CASSPNRVVLNTEAFF. The chain combines TRBV7-2 with TRBJ1-1; a possible D gene is TRBD1 (6 bases). Between the trimmed V and J ends, which lost 5 bases and 0 bases, there was a span of 16 bases. CDR1 and CDR2 (germline): SGHTA, FQGNSA. CDR3 length: 16 amino acids.

The chain employs TRBV5-4 and TRBJ2-7, with 10 bases aligning to TRBD2. CDR1 is SGHNT, CDR2 YYREEE, per germline (reference sequence). Unmatched junction bases numbered 12, after V lost 4 bases and J lost 2 bases. This CDR3 region has 17 residues. The CDR3 here is CASSRRKGTSVTYEQYF. The DNA of the CDR3 is TGTGCCAGCAGCCGTCGAAAAGGGACTAGCGTAACCTACGAGCAGTACTTC.

The chain links TRBV11-2 to TRBJ2-5; 10 bases line up with TRBD2. This CDR3 is 16 amino acids long. Germline CDR1 SGHAT, CDR2 FQNNGV. The ends lost 2 bases at V and 4 bases at J; junction bases unmatched: 7. CDR3 nucleotide sequence: TGTGCCAGCAGCTTATCAGCGGGGGGGCTTGCAGAGACCCAGTACTTC. Amino acids: CASSLSAGGLAETQYF.

The chain combines TRBV9 with TRBJ2-7, with D perhaps matching TRBD2 (7 bases). The V and J ends lost 4 bases and 0 bases respectively, with 17 bases between them. The CDR3 is 16 amino acids. The germline CDR1 and CDR2 sequences are SGDLS and YYNGEE. The CDR3 sequence is CASSPRGGTTSYEQYF. CDR3 nucleotide sequence: TGTGCCAGCAGCCCCAGGGGCGGGACTACCTCCTACGAGCAGTACTTC.

This sequence joins TRBV29-1 and TRBJ2-2, with D possibly being TRBD1 (8 bases). CDR1 is SQVTM, CDR2 ANQGSEA, per germline. The CDR3 is made up of 13 amino acids. Trimming took 7 bases from V and 7 from J, leaving 16 bases between them. CDR3 in amino acids: CSATTGGGGELFF. In nucleotides, the CDR3 is TGCAGCGCTACTACAGGGGGGGGCGGGGAGCTGTTTTTT.

The rearrangement links TRBV6-6 to TRBJ1-2; D is unresolved. V was trimmed by 7 bases and J by 0 bases, leaving 9 bases between them. Germline V gene lookup returns CDR1 MNHNY and CDR2 SVGAGI (reference sequence). The CDR3 contains 13 residues. The CDR3 is CASTGGPNYGYTF. CDR3 DNA sequence: TGTGCCAGCACCGGAGGACCTAACTATGGCTACACCTTC.